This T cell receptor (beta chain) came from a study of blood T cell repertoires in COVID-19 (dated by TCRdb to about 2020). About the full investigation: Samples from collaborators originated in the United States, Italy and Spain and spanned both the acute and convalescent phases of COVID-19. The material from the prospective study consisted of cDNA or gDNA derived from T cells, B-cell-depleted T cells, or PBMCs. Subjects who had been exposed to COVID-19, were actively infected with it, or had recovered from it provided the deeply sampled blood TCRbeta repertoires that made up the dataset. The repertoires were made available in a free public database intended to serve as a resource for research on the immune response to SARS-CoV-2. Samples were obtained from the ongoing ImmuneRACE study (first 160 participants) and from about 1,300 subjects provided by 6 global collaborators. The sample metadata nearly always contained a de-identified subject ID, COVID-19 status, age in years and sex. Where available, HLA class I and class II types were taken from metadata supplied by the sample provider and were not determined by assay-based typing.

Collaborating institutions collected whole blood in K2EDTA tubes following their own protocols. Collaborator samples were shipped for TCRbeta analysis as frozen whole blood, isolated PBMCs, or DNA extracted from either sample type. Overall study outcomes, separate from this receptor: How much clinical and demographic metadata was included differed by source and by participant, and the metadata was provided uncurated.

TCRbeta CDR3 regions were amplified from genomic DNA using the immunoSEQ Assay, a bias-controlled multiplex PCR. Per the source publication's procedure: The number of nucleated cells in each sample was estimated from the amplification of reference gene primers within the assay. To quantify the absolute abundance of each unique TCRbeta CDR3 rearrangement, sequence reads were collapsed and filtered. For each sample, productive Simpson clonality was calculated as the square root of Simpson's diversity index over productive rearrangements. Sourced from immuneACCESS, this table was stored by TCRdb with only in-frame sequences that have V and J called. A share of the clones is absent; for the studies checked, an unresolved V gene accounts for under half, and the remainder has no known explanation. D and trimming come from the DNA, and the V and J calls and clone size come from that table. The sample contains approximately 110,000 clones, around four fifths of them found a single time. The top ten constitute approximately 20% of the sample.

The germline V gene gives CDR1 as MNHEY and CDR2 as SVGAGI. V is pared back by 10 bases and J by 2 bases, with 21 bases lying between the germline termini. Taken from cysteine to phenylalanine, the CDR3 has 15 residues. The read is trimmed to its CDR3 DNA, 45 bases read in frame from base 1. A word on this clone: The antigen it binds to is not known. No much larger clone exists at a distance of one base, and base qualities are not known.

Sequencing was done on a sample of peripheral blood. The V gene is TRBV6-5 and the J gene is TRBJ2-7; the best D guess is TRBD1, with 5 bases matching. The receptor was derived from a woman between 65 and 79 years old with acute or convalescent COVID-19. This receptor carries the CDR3 CATSPQGRATYEQYF. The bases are TGTGCCACCTCACCCCAGGGCAGGGCGACCTACGAGCAGTACTTC.